Listed below are T cell receptor beta chains from one sample, sequenced in a study of CD8+ T cells in alopecia areata. Method: immunoSEQ multiplex PCR; TCRdb's copy keeps in-frame clones and lacks some. Of around 180,000 clones listed, over 55% are singletons. The sample was CD4+ T cells sorted from blood, taken at week 24, from a patient treated with tofacitinib. Receptors were obtained from a human donor with alopecia areata. CDR3s include the opening cysteine and the closing phenylalanine or tryptophan. The D gene is left open where the match is weak. Clone size is given for some rows only: seen once, a few or many times, or a class if the clone is expanded.

d_gene: TRBD1
v_gene: TRBV29-1
j_gene: TRBJ2-6
abundance: few
CDR3nt: TGCAGCGTTTGGACAGGGGCGCGGGCTGGGGCCAACGTCCTGACTTTC
CDR3aa: CSVWTGARAGANVLTF

d_gene: TRBD1
v_gene: TRBV11-3
j_gene: TRBJ2-1
abundance: .
CDR3nt: TGTGCCAGCAGCCTTGTGGACAGGGAAAATGAGCAGTTCTTC
CDR3aa: CASSLVDRENEQFF

d_gene: .
v_gene: TRBV29-1
j_gene: TRBJ2-7
abundance: .
CDR3nt: TGCAGCGTTGACCAGGGTGGTGACGAGCAGTACTTC
CDR3aa: CSVDQGGDEQYF

d_gene: TRBD2
v_gene: TRBV9
j_gene: TRBJ2-2
abundance: few
CDR3nt: TGTGCCAGCAGGGACGGGACTAGCGGGGGTGTCGGGGAGCTGTTTTTT
CDR3aa: CASRDGTSGGVGELFF

d_gene: .
v_gene: TRBV11-2
j_gene: TRBJ1-5
abundance: .
CDR3nt: TGTGCCAGCAGCTCTAATCAGCCCCAGCATTTT
CDR3aa: CASSSNQPQHF

d_gene: .
v_gene: TRBV29-1
j_gene: TRBJ2-6
abundance: .
CDR3nt: TGCAGCGTTGAATCTGGGGCCAACGTCCTGACTTTC
CDR3aa: CSVESGANVLTF

d_gene: .
v_gene: TRBV10-2
j_gene: TRBJ1-2
abundance: .
CDR3nt: TGCGCCAGCAGTGAGTCTGGAGGGGAGAACTATGGCTACACCTTC
CDR3aa: CASSESGGENYGYTF

d_gene: TRBD2
v_gene: TRBV10-3
j_gene: TRBJ2-1
abundance: .
CDR3nt: TGTGCCAGCTCACCCCAGCGGGGGGCTAATGAGCAGTTCTTC
CDR3aa: CASSPQRGANEQFF

d_gene: .
v_gene: TRBV10-3
j_gene: TRBJ1-5
abundance: few
CDR3nt: TGTGCCACCGGGGGGGGCGAGAAGCCCCAGCATTTT
CDR3aa: CATGGGEKPQHF

d_gene: .
v_gene: TRBV29-1
j_gene: TRBJ2-5
abundance: .
CDR3nt: TGCAGCGTTGGGGGGGTCTTAAGTGAGACCCAGTACTTC
CDR3aa: CSVGGVLSETQYF

d_gene: .
v_gene: TRBV27
j_gene: TRBJ1-1
abundance: .
CDR3nt: TGTGCCAGCAGTCCCAACCTCTTGAACACTGAAGCTTTCTTT
CDR3aa: CASSPNLLNTEAFF

d_gene: TRBD1
v_gene: TRBV19
j_gene: TRBJ1-2
abundance: .
CDR3nt: TGTGCCAGTCGGGACAGGGGAGGTGGCTACACCTTC
CDR3aa: CASRDRGGGYTF

d_gene: TRBD1
v_gene: TRBV30
j_gene: TRBJ1-5
abundance: once
CDR3nt: TGTGCCTGGAGTCCGGGGGGACAGGGAGACTATCAGCCCCAGCATTTT
CDR3aa: CAWSPGGQGDYQPQHF

d_gene: TRBD1
v_gene: TRBV14
j_gene: TRBJ1-1
abundance: few
CDR3nt: TGTGCCAGCAGCCTCGCGACAGGGGGCACTGAAGCTTTCTTT
CDR3aa: CASSLATGGTEAFF

d_gene: .
v_gene: TRBV9
j_gene: TRBJ1-1
abundance: .
CDR3nt: TGTGCCAGCAGCTATACACCGATGGGCACTGAAGCTTTCTTT
CDR3aa: CASSYTPMGTEAFF

d_gene: .
v_gene: TRBV4-3
j_gene: TRBJ1-4
abundance: .
CDR3nt: TGCGCCAGCAGCCTGTTCCCTCCTCCAACTAATGAAAAACTGTTTTTT
CDR3aa: CASSLFPPPTNEKLFF

d_gene: .
v_gene: TRBV7-2
j_gene: TRBJ1-1
abundance: .
CDR3nt: TGTGCCAGCAGCTTAGGGCCCATTAACACTGAAGCTTTCTTT
CDR3aa: CASSLGPINTEAFF

d_gene: TRBD1
v_gene: TRBV7-6
j_gene: TRBJ1-6
abundance: .
CDR3nt: TGTGCCAGCAGCATAGGGACAGTGGGGAATTCACCCCTCCACTTT
CDR3aa: CASSIGTVGNSPLHF

d_gene: TRBD1
v_gene: TRBV5-1
j_gene: TRBJ1-2
abundance: .
CDR3nt: TGCGCCAGCAGCATCGCATTAGGGACAGGGAGCTATGGCTACACCTTC
CDR3aa: CASSIALGTGSYGYTF

d_gene: .
v_gene: TRBV29-1
j_gene: TRBJ1-1
abundance: .
CDR3nt: TGCAGCACAACGGGTCCGCCTCCTGGCGGGTCTGAAGCTTTCTTT
CDR3aa: CSTTGPPPGGSEAFF

d_gene: .
v_gene: TRBV2
j_gene: TRBJ1-2
abundance: .
CDR3nt: TGTGCCAGCAGTGACGGACTCTATGGCTACACCTTC
CDR3aa: CASSDGLYGYTF

d_gene: .
v_gene: TRBV29-1
j_gene: TRBJ2-3
abundance: .
CDR3nt: TGCAGCGCTCAACAAGAGTTGAGACGAGTAGATACGCAGTATTTT
CDR3aa: CSAQQELRRVDTQYF

d_gene: TRBD2
v_gene: TRBV29-1
j_gene: TRBJ2-5
abundance: once
CDR3nt: TGCAGCGTTGGGGGAGGGCCGTCCCAGTACTTC
CDR3aa: CSVGGGPSQYF

d_gene: .
v_gene: TRBV19
j_gene: TRBJ2-1
abundance: few
CDR3nt: TGTGCCAGTAGTAACTTTGGGACCACTCCTGAGCAGTTCTTC
CDR3aa: CASSNFGTTPEQFF

d_gene: .
v_gene: TRBV23-1
j_gene: TRBJ2-1
abundance: few
CDR3nt: TGCGAACCCAATGAGCAGTTCTTC
CDR3aa: CEPNEQFF

d_gene: .
v_gene: TRBV6-5
j_gene: TRBJ1-5
abundance: .
CDR3nt: TGTGCCAGCAGTTACTCCCATAATCAGCCCCAGCATTTT
CDR3aa: CASSYSHNQPQHF

d_gene: .
v_gene: TRBV5-5
j_gene: TRBJ2-1
abundance: .
CDR3nt: TGTGCCAGCAGAGGTCCGGGACCTTCGGCCAATGAGTTCTTC
CDR3aa: CASRGPGPSANEFF

d_gene: .
v_gene: TRBV7-9
j_gene: TRBJ1-1
abundance: .
CDR3nt: TGTGCCAGCGAGGGGCAGGGGACGCTGAACACTGAAGCTTTCTTT
CDR3aa: CASEGQGTLNTEAFF

d_gene: .
v_gene: TRBV30
j_gene: TRBJ2-3
abundance: once
CDR3nt: TGTGCCTGGAGTAGCAGGATGCCCAAGGGAGATACGCAGTATTTT
CDR3aa: CAWSSRMPKGDTQYF

d_gene: TRBD2
v_gene: TRBV10-3
j_gene: TRBJ2-7
abundance: many
CDR3nt: TGTGCCATCAGTGGGACTAGCGAGGGGACAGTGCAGTACTTC
CDR3aa: CAISGTSEGTVQYF

d_gene: .
v_gene: TRBV18
j_gene: TRBJ1-3
abundance: .
CDR3nt: TGTGCCAGCTCACCCAGGGCCTCTGGAAACACCATATATTTT
CDR3aa: CASSPRASGNTIYF

d_gene: .
v_gene: TRBV14
j_gene: TRBJ1-1
abundance: .
CDR3nt: TGTGCCAGCAGCCTAGGGTGGGAGAACACTGAAGCTTTCTTT
CDR3aa: CASSLGWENTEAFF

d_gene: .
v_gene: TRBV29-1
j_gene: TRBJ2-7
abundance: .
CDR3nt: TGCAGCGTTGGGATCGGGGGGCAGGGGGCAAGTGAGCAGTACTTC
CDR3aa: CSVGIGGQGASEQYF

d_gene: TRBD1
v_gene: TRBV4-1
j_gene: TRBJ1-2
abundance: .
CDR3nt: TGCGCCAGCAGCCAAGTGCGCCCTGGGACAGGGGGCCCCGAAGCCTACACCTTC
CDR3aa: CASSQVRPGTGGPEAYTF

d_gene: .
v_gene: TRBV6-5
j_gene: TRBJ2-7
abundance: .
CDR3nt: TGTGCCAGCAGTTACTCCGTCCCCACGAACTACGAGCAGTACTTC
CDR3aa: CASSYSVPTNYEQYF

d_gene: .
v_gene: TRBV2
j_gene: TRBJ1-4
abundance: .
CDR3nt: TGTGCCAGCACCAGGGAGGCAACTAATGAAAAACTGTTTTTT
CDR3aa: CASTREATNEKLFF

d_gene: .
v_gene: TRBV6-1
j_gene: TRBJ1-2
abundance: .
CDR3nt: TGTGCCAGCAACCGGGATCGATTGGATGGCTACACCTTC
CDR3aa: CASNRDRLDGYTF

d_gene: .
v_gene: TRBV25-1
j_gene: TRBJ1-1
abundance: .
CDR3nt: TGTGCCAGCAGACCCCCGGCATCGAGGGACACTGAAGCTTTCTTT
CDR3aa: CASRPPASRDTEAFF

d_gene: .
v_gene: TRBV30
j_gene: TRBJ1-5
abundance: .
CDR3nt: TGTGCCTGGAGTAATGGGGAGGAACAGCCCCAGCATTTT
CDR3aa: CAWSNGEEQPQHF

d_gene: TRBD1
v_gene: TRBV15
j_gene: TRBJ1-4
abundance: .
CDR3nt: TGTGCCACCAGCAGGGAAGACAGGGGGACAGAAAAACTGTTTTTT
CDR3aa: CATSREDRGTEKLFF

d_gene: .
v_gene: TRBV5-5
j_gene: TRBJ2-7
abundance: few
CDR3nt: TGTGCCAGCAGCTTGGCCGAGGGGTACGAGCAGTACTTC
CDR3aa: CASSLAEGYEQYF

d_gene: .
v_gene: TRBV5-6
j_gene: TRBJ2-7
abundance: .
CDR3nt: TGTGCCAGCAGCAGGCCAGTCTCAACCTACGAGCAGTACTTC
CDR3aa: CASSRPVSTYEQYF

d_gene: .
v_gene: TRBV7-2
j_gene: TRBJ1-5
abundance: few
CDR3nt: TGTGCCAGCAGCTCCTTCGGCCTGAATCAGCCCCAGCATTTT
CDR3aa: CASSSFGLNQPQHF